This T cell receptor (beta chain) was captured by sequencing in a study of yellow fever vaccine responses in identical twins. Study-wide results and caveats: Twins reportedly mounted vaccine T cell responses that seemed partly convergent, partly personalized.

The germline gives CDR1 SGHRS, CDR2 YFSETQ. CDR3 size: 17 residues. V shed 3 bases, J shed 1 base, and the junction held 10 bases outside the gene matches. Comments on this clonotype: What it binds is unknown.

TCRdb redid the calling of the RT-PCR reads with MiXCR, one entry per CDR3 protein. The data contain thousands of distinct CDR3 sequences, 65% to 90% of them singletons. The chain couples TRBV5-1 to TRBJ2-3, with 8 nucleotides matching TRBD2. This receptor was obtained from a woman under 30 who received the yellow fever vaccine. The sequencing here drew on T cells from blood (PBMCs), unsorted or a sorted subset (not recorded which), taken before or after yellow fever vaccination (not recorded which). CDR3 nucleotides: TGCGCCAGCAGCTCACTAAGCGGGAGCCCTCGCACAGATACGCAGTATTTT. Translated: CASSSLSGSPRTDTQYF. The complete variable domain, with remaining parts taken from reference TRBV5-1 and TRBJ2-3, reads KAGVTQTPRYLIKTRGQQVTLSCSPISGHRSVSWYQQTPGQGLQFLFEYFSETQRNKGNFPGRFSGRQFSNSRSEMNVSTLELGDSALYLCASSSLSGSPRTDTQYFGPGTRLTVL.